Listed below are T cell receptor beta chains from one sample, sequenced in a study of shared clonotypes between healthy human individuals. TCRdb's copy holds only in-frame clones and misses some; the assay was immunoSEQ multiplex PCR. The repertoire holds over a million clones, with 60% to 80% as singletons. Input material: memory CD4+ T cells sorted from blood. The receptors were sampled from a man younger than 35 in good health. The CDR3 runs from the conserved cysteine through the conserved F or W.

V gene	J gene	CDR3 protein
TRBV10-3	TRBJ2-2	CAMSTGVGELFF
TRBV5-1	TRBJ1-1	CASRVRGNTEAFF
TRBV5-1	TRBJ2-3	CASSKVGERTDTQYF
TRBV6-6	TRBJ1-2	CASRRGQTNYGYTF
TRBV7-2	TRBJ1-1	CASSYRWGTEAFF
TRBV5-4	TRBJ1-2	CASSRPGGGTMGYTF
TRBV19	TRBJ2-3	CASSSAGSTDTQYF
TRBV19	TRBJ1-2	CASSQGSVGYTF
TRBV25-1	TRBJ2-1	CASSDSSKSGGYNEQFF
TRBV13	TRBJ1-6	CASSSGQSSYNSPLHF
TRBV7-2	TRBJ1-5	CASSPGGTGGSQPQHF
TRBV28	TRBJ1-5	CASSLVGGRGLYQPQHF
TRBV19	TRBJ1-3	CASSIPADGNTIYF
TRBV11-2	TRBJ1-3	CASSPNLGQYGNTIYF
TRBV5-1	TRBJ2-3	CASSSTRGGAADTQYF
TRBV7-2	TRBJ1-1	CASSFLIPEAFF
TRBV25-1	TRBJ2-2	CASSEAGLGTGELFF
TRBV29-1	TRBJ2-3	CRGRENTDTQYF
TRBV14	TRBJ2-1	CASSPRVAGGNEQFF
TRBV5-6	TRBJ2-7	CASSKGQGSYEQYF
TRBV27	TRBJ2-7	CASWDRSREQYF
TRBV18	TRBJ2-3	CASSLLATDTQYF
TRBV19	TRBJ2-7	CASKGVYEQYF
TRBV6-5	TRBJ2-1	CASSPLAPNEQFF
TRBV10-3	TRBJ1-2	CAISEQSLYGYTF
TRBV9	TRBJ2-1	CASSVDPSGRGEQFF
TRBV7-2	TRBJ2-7	CASSLSGLASYEQYF
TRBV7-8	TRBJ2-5	CASSPGGTSGQETQYF
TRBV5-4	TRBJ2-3	CASSLDRGSTDTQYF
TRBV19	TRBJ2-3	CASSMGAALSTDTQYF
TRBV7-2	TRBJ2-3	CASSLMGTTTRTDTQYF
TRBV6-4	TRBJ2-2	CASSRGTGELFF
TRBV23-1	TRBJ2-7	CASSQCCQSPYEQYF